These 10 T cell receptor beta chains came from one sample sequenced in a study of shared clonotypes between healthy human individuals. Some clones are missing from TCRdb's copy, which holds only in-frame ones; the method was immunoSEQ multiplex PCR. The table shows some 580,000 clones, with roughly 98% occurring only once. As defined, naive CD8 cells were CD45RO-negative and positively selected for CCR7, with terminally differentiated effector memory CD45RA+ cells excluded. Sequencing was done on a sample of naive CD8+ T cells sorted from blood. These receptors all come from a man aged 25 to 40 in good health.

The CDR3: CASSTGLAGNEQYF. The CDR3 DNA sequence: TGCGCCAGCTCTACCGGACTAGCGGGGAACGAGCAGTACTTC. The chain combines TRBV5-1 with TRBJ2-7, with 12 positions matching TRBD2. V lost 7 bases and J lost 5; bases outside the gene matches: 7. The CDR3 is 14 amino acids. Germline CDR1 is SGHRS and CDR2 is YFSETQ.

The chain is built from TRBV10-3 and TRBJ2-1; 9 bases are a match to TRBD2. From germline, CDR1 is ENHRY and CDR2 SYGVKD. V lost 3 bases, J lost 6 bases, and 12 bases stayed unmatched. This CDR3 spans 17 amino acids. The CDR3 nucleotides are TGTGCCATCAGTGACGCGGGGACTAGCCCGCACCTCAATGAGCAGTTCTTC. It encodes CAISDAGTSPHLNEQFF.

Here the CDR3 reads CASSQPGNSYEQYF. CDR3 bases: TGCGCCAGCAGCCAACCAGGGAACTCCTACGAGCAGTACTTC. This rearrangement joins TRBV4-1 to TRBJ2-7; weak D call: TRBD1 (5 bases). CDR1 MGHRA and CDR2 YSYEKL come from the germline V gene. V shed 2 bases and J shed 0 bases, with 8 bases lying between them. The CDR3 is 14 amino acids.

The CDR3 nucleotides read TGCGCCAGCAGCTCAATCGACGACGGGGGAGGCTACACCTTC. This translates into CASSSIDDGGGYTF. The J gene is TRBJ1-2, the V gene TRBV10-2, with a possible D match to TRBD1 (5 bases). The germline CDR1 and CDR2 sequences are WSHSY and SAAADI. CDR3 length equals 14 residues. V gave up 6 bases and J gave up 8 bases, with 19 bases separating them.

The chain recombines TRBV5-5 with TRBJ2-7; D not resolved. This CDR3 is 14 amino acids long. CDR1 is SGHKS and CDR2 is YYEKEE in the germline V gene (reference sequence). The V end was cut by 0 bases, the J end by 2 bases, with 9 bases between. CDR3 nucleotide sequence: TGTGCCAGCAGCTTGGTAGTAGGGCCCTACGAGCAGTACTTC. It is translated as CASSLVVGPYEQYF. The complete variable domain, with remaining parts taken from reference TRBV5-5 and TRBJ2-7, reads DAGVTQSPTHLIKTRGQQVTLRCSPISGHKSVSWYQQVLGQGPQFIFQYYEKEERGRGNFPDRFSARQFPNYSSELNVNALLLGDSALYLCASSLVVGPYEQYFGPGTRLTVT.

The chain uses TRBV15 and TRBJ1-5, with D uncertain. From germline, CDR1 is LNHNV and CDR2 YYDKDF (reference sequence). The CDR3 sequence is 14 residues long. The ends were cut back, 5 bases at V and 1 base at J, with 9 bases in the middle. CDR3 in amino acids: CATSARRSNQPQHF. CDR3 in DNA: TGTGCCACCAGCGCCCGTAGGAGCAATCAGCCCCAGCATTTT.

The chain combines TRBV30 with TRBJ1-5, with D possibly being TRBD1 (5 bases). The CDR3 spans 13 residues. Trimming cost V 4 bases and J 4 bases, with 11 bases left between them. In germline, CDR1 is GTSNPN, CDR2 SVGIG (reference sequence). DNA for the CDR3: TGTGCCTGGAATGGCCAGGGTAATCAGCCCCAGCATTTT. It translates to CAWNGQGNQPQHF.

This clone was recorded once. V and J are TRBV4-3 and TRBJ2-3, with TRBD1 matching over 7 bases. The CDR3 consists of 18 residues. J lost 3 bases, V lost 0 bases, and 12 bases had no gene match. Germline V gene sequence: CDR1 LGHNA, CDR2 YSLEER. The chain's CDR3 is CASSQDVQRGPPTDTQYF. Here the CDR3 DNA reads TGCGCCAGCAGCCAAGATGTCCAGAGGGGGCCCCCGACAGATACGCAGTATTTT.

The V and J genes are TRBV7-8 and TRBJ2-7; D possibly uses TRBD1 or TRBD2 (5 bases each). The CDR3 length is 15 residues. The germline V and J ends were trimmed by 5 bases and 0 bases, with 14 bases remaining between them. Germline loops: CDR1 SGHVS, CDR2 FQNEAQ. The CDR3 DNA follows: TGTGCCAGCAGCACGCGCCGGGACGGCTCCTACGAGCAGTACTTC. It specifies CASSTRRDGSYEQYF.

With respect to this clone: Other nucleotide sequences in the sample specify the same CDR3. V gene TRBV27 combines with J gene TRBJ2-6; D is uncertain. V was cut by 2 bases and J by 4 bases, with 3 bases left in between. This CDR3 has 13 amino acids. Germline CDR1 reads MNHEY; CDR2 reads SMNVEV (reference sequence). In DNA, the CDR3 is TGTGCCAGCAGTTTAGCAGGGGCCAACGTCCTGACTTTC. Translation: CASSLAGANVLTF.